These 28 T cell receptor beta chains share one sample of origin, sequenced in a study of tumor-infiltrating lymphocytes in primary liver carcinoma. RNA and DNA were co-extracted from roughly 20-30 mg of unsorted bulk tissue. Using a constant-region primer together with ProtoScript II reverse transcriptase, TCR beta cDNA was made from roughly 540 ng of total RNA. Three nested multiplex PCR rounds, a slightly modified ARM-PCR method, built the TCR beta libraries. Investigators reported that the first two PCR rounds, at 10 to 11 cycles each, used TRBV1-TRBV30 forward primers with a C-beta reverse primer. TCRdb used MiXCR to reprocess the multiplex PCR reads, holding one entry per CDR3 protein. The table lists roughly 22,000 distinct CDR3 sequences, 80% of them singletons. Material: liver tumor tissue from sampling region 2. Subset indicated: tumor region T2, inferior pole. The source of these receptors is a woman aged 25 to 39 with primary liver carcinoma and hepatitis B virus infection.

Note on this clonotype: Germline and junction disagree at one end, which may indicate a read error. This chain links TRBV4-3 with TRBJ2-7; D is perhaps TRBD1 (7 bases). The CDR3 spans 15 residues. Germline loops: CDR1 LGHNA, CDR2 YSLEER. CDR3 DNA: TGCGCCAGCAGCCAGGATCGATGGACAGGTCGGGAGCTGTACTTC. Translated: CASSQDRWTGRELYF.

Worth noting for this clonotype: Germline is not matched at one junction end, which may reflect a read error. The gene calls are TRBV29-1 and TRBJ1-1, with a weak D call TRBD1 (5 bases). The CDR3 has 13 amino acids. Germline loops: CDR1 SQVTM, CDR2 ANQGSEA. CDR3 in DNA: TGCTGCGTTCTCAACAGGAGAACCACTGAAGTTTTCTTT. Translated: CCVLNRRTTEVFF.

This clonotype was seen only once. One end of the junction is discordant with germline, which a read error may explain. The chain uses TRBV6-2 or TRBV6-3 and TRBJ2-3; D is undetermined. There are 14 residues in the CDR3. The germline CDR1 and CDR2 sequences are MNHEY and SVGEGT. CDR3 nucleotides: TGTGTCAGCAGTTACTCGATCGCGCGAGGCACTATCCTTTTT. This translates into CVSSYSIARGTILF.

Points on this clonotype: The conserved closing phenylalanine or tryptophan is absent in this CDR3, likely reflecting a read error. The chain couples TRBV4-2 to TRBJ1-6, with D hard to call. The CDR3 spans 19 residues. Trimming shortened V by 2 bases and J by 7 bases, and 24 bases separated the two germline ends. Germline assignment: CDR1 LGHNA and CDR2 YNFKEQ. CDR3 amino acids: CASSQLTAEAFRGNSPLHI. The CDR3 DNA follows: TGTGCCAGCAGCCAACTCACCGCGGAAGCCTTTCGAGGGAATTCACCCCTCCACATT.

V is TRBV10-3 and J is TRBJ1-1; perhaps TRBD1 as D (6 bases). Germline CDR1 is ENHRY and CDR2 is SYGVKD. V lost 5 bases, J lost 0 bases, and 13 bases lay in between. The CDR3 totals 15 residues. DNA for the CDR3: TGTGCCATCAGTACCGGGACAATGTTGAACACTGAAGCTTTCTTT. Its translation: CAISTGTMLNTEAFF.

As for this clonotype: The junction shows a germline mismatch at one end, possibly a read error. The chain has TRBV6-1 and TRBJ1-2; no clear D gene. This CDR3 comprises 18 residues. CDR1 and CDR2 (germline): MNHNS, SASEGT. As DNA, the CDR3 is TGTGGCAGCAGTGAACGGTTACTGGTCCTAAGATCTAACTATGGCTACACCTTC. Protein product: CGSSERLLVLRSNYGYTF.

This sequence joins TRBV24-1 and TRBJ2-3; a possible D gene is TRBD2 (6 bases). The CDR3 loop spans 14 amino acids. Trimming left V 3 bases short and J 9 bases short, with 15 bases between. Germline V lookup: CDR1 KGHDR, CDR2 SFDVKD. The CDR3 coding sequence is TGTGCCACCAGTGATGTTATTGGGACTGTGACGCAGTATTTT. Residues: CATSDVIGTVTQYF.

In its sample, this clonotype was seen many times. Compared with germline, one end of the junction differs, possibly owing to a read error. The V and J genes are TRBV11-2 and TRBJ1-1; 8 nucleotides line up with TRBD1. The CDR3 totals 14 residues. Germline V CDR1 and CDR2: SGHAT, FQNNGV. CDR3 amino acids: CTSRTLGQGGEAFF. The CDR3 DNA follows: TGTACCAGCAGGACCCTAGGACAGGGCGGTGAAGCTTTCTTT. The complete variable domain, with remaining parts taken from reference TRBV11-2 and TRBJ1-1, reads EAGVAQSPRYKIIEKRQSVAFWCNPISGHATLYWYQQILGQGPKLLIQFQNNGVVDDSQLPKDRFSAERLKGVDSTLKIQPAKLEDSAVYLCTSRTLGQGGEAFFGQGTRLTVV.

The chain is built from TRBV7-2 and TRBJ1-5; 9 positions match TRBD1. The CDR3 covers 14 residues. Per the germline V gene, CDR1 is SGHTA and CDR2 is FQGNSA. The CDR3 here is CAGRTGVGNQPQHF. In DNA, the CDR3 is TGTGCTGGCAGGACAGGGGTGGGCAATCAGCCCCAGCATTTT.

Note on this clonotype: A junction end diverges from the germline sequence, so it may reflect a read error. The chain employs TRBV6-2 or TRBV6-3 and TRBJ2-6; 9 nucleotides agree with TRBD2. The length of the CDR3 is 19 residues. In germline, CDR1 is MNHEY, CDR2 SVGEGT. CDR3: CANQDPPAGGYGGANALTF. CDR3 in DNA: TGTGCCAACCAAGACCCTCCAGCGGGAGGTTATGGTGGGGCCAACGCCCTGACTTTC.

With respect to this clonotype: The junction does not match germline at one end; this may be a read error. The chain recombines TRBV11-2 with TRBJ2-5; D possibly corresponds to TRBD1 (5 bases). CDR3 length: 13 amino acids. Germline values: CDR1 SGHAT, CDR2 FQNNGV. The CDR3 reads CASNPRQIEAQYF. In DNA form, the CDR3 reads TGTGCCAGTAACCCTAGACAGATAGAGGCCCAGTACTTC.

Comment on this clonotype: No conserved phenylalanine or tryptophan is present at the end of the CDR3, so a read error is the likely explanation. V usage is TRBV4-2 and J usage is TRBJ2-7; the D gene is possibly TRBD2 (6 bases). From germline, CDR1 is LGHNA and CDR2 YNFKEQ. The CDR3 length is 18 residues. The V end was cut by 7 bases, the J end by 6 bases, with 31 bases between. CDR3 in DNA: TGTGCCAGCACCCAGGAACACCTAGGACTGGGGGGACCGCGCGAGCAGTACTTA. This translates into CASTQEHLGLGGPREQYL.

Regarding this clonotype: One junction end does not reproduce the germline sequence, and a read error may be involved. CDR3 residues: CAISYKDSSSYERYF. In nucleotides, the CDR3 is TGTGCCATCAGTTACAAGGATAGCAGCTCCTACGAGCGGTACTTC. V is TRBV6-5 and J is TRBJ2-7, with D unclear. The CDR3 is made up of 15 amino acids. CDR1 and CDR2 from the germline V gene are MNHEY and SVGAGI.

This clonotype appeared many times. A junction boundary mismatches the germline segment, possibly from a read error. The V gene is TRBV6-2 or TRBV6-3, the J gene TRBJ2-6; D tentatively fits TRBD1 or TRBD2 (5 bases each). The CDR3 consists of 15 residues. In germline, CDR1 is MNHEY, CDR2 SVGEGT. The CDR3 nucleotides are TGTGCCAGCAGTCACGGTGGGCTTGGGGGCAACGTCCTGACTTTC. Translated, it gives CASSHGGLGGNVLTF.

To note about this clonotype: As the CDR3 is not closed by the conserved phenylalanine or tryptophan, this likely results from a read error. DNA for the CDR3: TGTGCCAGCCGGGGGTGGGATGCGAACACCGGGGAGCTGTTTCTT. Translated: CASRGWDANTGELFL. The chain combines TRBV12-3 or TRBV12-4 with TRBJ2-2; a weak D match, TRBD2 (6 bases). The V and J ends lost 8 bases and 0 bases respectively, with 13 bases between them. The CDR3 runs 15 residues.

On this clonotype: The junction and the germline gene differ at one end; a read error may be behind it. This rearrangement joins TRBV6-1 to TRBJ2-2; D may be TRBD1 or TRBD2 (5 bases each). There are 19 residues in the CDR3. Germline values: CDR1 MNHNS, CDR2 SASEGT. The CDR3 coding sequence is TGTGCCAACAGTGAAACCCTTCCCGGGGACGCCGCGAAGACCGGGGAGCTGTTTTTT. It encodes CANSETLPGDAAKTGELFF.

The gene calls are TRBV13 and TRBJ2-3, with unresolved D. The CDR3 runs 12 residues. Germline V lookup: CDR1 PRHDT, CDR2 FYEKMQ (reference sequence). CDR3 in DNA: TGTATCAGCAGCTTTTGGAGAGATACGCAGTATTTT. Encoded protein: CISSFWRDTQYF.

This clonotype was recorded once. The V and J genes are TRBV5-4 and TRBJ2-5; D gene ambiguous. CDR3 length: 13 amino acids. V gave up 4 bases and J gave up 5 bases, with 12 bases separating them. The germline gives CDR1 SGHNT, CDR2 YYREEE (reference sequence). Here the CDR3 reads CASSHPRQETQYF. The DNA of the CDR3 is TGTGCCAGCAGCCACCCCCGCCAGGAGACCCAGTACTTC. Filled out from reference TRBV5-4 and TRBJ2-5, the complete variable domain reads ETGVTQSPTHLIKTRGQQVTLRCSSQSGHNTVSWYQQALGQGPQFIFQYYREEENGRGNFPPRFSGLQFPNYSSELNVNALELDDSALYLCASSHPRQETQYFGPGTRLLVL.

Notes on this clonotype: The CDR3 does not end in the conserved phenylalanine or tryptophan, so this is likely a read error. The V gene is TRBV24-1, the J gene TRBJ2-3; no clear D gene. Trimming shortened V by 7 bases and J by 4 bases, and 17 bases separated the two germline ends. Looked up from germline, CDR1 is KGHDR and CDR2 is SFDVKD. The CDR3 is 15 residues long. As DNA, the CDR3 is TGTGCCACCAGAGAGACGACACTCCCATCAGATACGCAGTATCTT. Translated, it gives CATRETTLPSDTQYL.

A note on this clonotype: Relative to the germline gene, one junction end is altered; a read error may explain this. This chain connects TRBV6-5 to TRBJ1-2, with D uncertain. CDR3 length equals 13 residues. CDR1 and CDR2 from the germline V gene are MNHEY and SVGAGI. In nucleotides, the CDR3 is TGTGCCAACAGAGGAACGGTTAACTATGACTACACCTTC. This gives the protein CANRGTVNYDYTF.

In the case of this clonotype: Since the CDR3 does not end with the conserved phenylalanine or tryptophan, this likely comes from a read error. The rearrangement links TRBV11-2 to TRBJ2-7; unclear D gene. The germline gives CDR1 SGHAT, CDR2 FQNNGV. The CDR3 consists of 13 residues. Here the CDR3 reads CVSSLGSNYVQYS. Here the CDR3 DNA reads TGTGTCAGCAGCTTAGGCTCAAACTACGTGCAGTACTCC.

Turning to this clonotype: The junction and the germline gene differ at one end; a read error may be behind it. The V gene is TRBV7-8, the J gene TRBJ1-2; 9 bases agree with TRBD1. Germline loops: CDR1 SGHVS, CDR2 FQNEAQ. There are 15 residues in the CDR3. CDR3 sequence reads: CANSLDRGDLYGYTF. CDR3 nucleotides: TGTGCCAACAGCTTAGACAGGGGGGACCTCTATGGCTACACCTTC. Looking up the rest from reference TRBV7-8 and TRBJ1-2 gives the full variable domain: GAGVSQSPRYKVAKRGQDVALRCDPISGHVSLFWYQQALGQGPEFLTYFQNEAQLDKSGLPSDRFFAERPEGSVSTLKIQRTQQEDSAVYLCANSLDRGDLYGYTFGSGTRLTVV.

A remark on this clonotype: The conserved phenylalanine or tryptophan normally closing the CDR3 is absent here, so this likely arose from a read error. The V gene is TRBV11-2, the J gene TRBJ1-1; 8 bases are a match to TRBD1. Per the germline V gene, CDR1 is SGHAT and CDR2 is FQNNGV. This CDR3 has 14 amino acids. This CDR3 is CPSSYTGGRAEAFS. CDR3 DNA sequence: TGTCCCAGCAGCTATACAGGGGGGAGGGCTGAAGCTTTCTCT.

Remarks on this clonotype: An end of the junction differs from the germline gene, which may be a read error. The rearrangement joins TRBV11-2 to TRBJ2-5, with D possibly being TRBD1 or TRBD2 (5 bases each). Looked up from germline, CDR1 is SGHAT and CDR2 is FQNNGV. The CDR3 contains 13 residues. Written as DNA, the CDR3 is TGTGCTAGCAGCTTAGAATCCAAGGGGACCCGGTACTTC. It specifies CASSLESKGTRYF. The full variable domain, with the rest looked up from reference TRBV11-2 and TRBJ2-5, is EAGVAQSPRYKIIEKRQSVAFWCNPISGHATLYWYQQILGQGPKLLIQFQNNGVVDDSQLPKDRFSAERLKGVDSTLKIQPAKLEDSAVYLCASSLESKGTRYFGPGTRLLVL.

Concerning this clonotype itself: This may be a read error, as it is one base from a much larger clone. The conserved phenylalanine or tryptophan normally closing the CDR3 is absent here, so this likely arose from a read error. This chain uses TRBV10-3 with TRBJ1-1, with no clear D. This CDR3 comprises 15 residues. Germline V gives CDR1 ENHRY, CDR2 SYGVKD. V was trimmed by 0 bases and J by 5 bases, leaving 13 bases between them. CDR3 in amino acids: CAISESIGMLTEAFS. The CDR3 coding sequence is TGTGCCATCAGTGAGTCGATAGGGATGTTGACTGAAGCTTTCTCT.

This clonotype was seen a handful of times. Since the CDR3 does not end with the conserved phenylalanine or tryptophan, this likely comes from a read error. The CDR3 sequence: CAIDPTATRDEQFL. DNA of the CDR3: TGTGCCATCGATCCCACGGCGACCCGGGATGAGCAGTTCCTC. The chain has TRBV10-3 and TRBJ2-1; D call uncertain. The CDR3 is made up of 14 amino acids. The V and J ends lost 8 bases and 8 bases respectively, with 19 bases between them. The germline V gene has CDR1 ENHRY and CDR2 SYGVKD.

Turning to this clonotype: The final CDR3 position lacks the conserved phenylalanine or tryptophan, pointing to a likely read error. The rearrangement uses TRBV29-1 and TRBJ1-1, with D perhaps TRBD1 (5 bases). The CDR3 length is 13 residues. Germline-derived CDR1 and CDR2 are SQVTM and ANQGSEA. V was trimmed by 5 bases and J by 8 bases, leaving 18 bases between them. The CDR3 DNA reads TGCAGCGTTTGTGACGGGGCGTTACCCGAAGCTTTCTTA. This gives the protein CSVCDGALPEAFL.

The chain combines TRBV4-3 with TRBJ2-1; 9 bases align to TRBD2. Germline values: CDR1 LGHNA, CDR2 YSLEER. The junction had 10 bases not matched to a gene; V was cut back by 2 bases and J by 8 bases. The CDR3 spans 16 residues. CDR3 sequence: CASSQNLAGARDEQFF. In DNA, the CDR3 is TGCGCCAGCAGCCAAAACTTAGCGGGAGCCCGAGATGAGCAGTTCTTC.